These 15 T cell receptor beta chains were all obtained from the same sample, sequenced in a study of spatial heterogeneity in lung cancer. Time point defined: sample taken at primary tumor resection. MiXCR, run by TCRdb on the 5' RACE reads, gives a single entry per CDR3 protein. The table has about 35,000 distinct CDR3 sequences, just over 3% seen once. Specimen: normal lung tissue next to the tumor, collected at surgery. These receptor sequences come from a male donor with early-stage non-small cell lung cancer.

This clonotype was observed many times. The V and J genes are TRBV7-3 and TRBJ2-5; weak D call: TRBD2 (5 bases). Trimming removed 3 bases at V and 5 bases at J, with 10 bases between. This CDR3 spans 13 amino acids. From germline, CDR1 is SGHTA and CDR2 FQGTGA. The CDR3 protein is CASSFGEGETQYF. CDR3 DNA sequence: TGTGCCAGCAGCTTCGGGGAAGGGGAGACCCAGTACTTC.

This clonotype was seen many times. The rearrangement uses TRBV20-1 and TRBJ1-1; weak D call: TRBD1 (6 bases). CDR3 length: 13 amino acids. Germline V lookup: CDR1 DFQATT, CDR2 SNEGSKA (reference sequence). The V and J ends lost 5 bases and 0 bases respectively, with 10 bases between them. DNA for the CDR3: TGCAGTGCTGGGGGGCTTCTGAACACTGAAGCTTTCTTT. It yields the protein CSAGGLLNTEAFF.

This clonotype has a count of ten or more. The V gene is TRBV11-2, the J gene TRBJ1-5, with a possible D match to TRBD1 (6 bases). The germline gives CDR1 SGHAT, CDR2 FQNNGV. Trimming removed 6 bases at V and 7 bases at J, with 13 bases between. The CDR3 runs to 13 residues. CDR3 region: CASSIGGRQPQHF. The CDR3 DNA is TGTGCCAGCAGTATAGGGGGGAGGCAGCCCCAGCATTTT.

There are many counts of this clonotype. The junction differs from germline at one of its ends, possibly a read error. The J gene is TRBJ1-1, the V gene TRBV6-2 or TRBV6-3, with D unresolved. CDR3 length: 11 amino acids. In germline, CDR1 is MNHEY, CDR2 SVGEGT. The CDR3, as DNA: TGTGCCAGCAGTAAATTGATGGAAGCCTTCTTT. Amino acid sequence: CASSKLMEAFF.

This clonotype was counted at least ten times. The chain employs TRBV12-3 or TRBV12-4 and TRBJ2-1; the match to TRBD2 covers 8 bases. The CDR3 is 15 amino acids. Trimming at V came to 4 bases and at J to 7 bases, leaving 9 bases not matched to a gene. The CDR3 here is CASSYGGGRRNEQFF. CDR3 bases: TGTGCCAGCAGTTACGGCGGGGGGCGGAGGAATGAGCAGTTCTTC.

This clonotype showed up many times. V and J are TRBV29-1 and TRBJ1-4; no definite D call. Germline assignment: CDR1 SQVTM and CDR2 ANQGSEA. This CDR3 is built from 12 residues. V lost 5 bases, J lost 3 bases, and 7 bases lay in between. The CDR3 DNA follows: TGCAGCGTTCGGCAGCCTAATGAAAAACTGTTTTTT. Residues: CSVRQPNEKLFF.

This clonotype appeared many times. The CDR3 DNA reads TGTGCCAGCAATCAGGACAGGGGAACTGGCTACACCTTC. Translated, it gives CASNQDRGTGYTF. The genes are TRBV6-2 or TRBV6-3 and TRBJ1-2, with 9 bases fitting TRBD1. From germline, CDR1 is MNHEY and CDR2 SVGEGT. This CDR3 is built from 13 residues. Trimming cost V 7 bases and J 7 bases; bases outside gene matches: 7.

This clonotype was seen repeatedly, ten times or more. J is TRBJ2-3 and V is TRBV9; the match to TRBD2 covers 8 bases. CDR3 length equals 14 residues. The germline CDR1 and CDR2 sequences are SGDLS and YYNGEE. Trimming removed 0 bases from V and 5 bases from J; junction bases left unmatched: 2. Here the CDR3 reads CASSVVLAVDTQYF. The DNA of the CDR3 is TGTGCCAGCAGCGTAGTACTAGCGGTAGATACGCAGTATTTT.

This clonotype was seen repeatedly, ten times or more. The V call is TRBV27, the J call TRBJ2-3, with D possibly TRBD1 on 6 matching bases. The CDR3 covers 13 residues. V gave up 9 bases and J gave up 2 bases, with 12 bases separating them. CDR1 and CDR2 (germline): MNHEY, SMNVEV (reference sequence). As DNA, the CDR3 is TGTGCCAGTCGCAGGGGAACCACAGATACGCAGTATTTT. This codes for CASRRGTTDTQYF.

The genes are TRBV4-2 and TRBJ1-5, with D unclear. V lost 0 bases and J lost 7, with 13 bases in between. Germline-derived CDR1 and CDR2 are LGHNA and YNFKEQ. The CDR3 consists of 15 residues. The CDR3 bases are TGTGCCAGCAGCCAAGATGGTGGTTTAGACCAGCCCCAGCATTTT. Protein: CASSQDGGLDQPQHF.

Many counts were recorded for this clonotype. V gene TRBV6-1 combines with J gene TRBJ2-7; 8 bases are a match to TRBD1. CDR3 size: 15 residues. J lost 4 bases, V lost 3 bases, and 8 bases had no gene match. Per the germline V gene, CDR1 is MNHNS and CDR2 is SASEGT. This CDR3 is CASSDRDRGRYEQYF. The CDR3 DNA follows: TGTGCCAGCAGTGATCGAGACAGGGGTCGATACGAGCAGTACTTC.

This clonotype was found many times. This chain uses TRBV20-1 with TRBJ1-6, with D uncertain. The germline CDR1 and CDR2 sequences are DFQATT and SNEGSKA (reference sequence). V was trimmed by 2 bases and J by 0 bases, leaving 11 bases between them. The CDR3 runs 16 residues. CDR3 in DNA: TGCAGTGCTAGAAGGCGGGGAAGCTCCTATAATTCACCCCTCCACTTT. Residues: CSARRRGSSYNSPLHF.

This clonotype was recorded at least ten times. The genes are TRBV4-1 and TRBJ1-1, with 8 bases that match TRBD1. This CDR3 region has 15 residues. Germline loops: CDR1 MGHRA, CDR2 YSYEKL. The J segment lost 3 bases and the V segment lost 0 bases, leaving 3 bases of the junction unmatched. In DNA form, the CDR3 reads TGCGCCAGCAGCCAAGAAGTGACAGGGGACACTGAAGCTTTCTTT. This translates into CASSQEVTGDTEAFF.

Many counts were recorded for this clonotype. The genes are TRBV7-9 and TRBJ2-7; weak D call: TRBD1 (6 bases). The CDR3 covers 15 residues. Looked up from germline, CDR1 is SEHNR and CDR2 is FQNEAQ (reference sequence). V shed 4 bases and J shed 3 bases, with 16 bases lying between them. As DNA, the CDR3 is TGTGCCAGCAGCTCCCCCGGACAGCCCCTCTACGAGCAGTACTTC. Protein: CASSSPGQPLYEQYF.

A few counts support this clonotype. The V call is TRBV11-2, the J call TRBJ2-5, with TRBD2 matching 7 bases. The germline CDR1 and CDR2 sequences are SGHAT and FQNNGV. The CDR3 length is 13 residues. The V gene end was trimmed by 4 bases and the J gene end by 5 bases; junction bases not matched to a gene: 4. This chain's CDR3 is CASSSGEGETQYF. CDR3 DNA: TGTGCCAGCAGCTCCGGGGAGGGCGAGACCCAGTACTTC.